This T cell receptor beta chain emerged from a study of regulatory T cells in long-lasting Graves disease. Overall study context: Graves' patients (newly diagnosed) had been on antithyroid drugs under 3 months.

Indicated time point: newly diagnosed GD, antithyroid drugs for less than 3 months. Isolated PBMC RNA provided the starting material for the TCR library. Sequencing libraries for TCR beta were prepared with iRepertoire HTBI primers and Arm-PCR of CDR3 regions. TCRdb reprocessed the multiplex PCR reads via MiXCR and lists one record per CDR3 protein. The sample yields 350,000 to 550,000 distinct CDR3 sequences, around 15% seen once. This clonotype was counted ten times or more. Its cognate antigen is unknown. V was pared by 8 bases and J by 5 bases, with 7 bases of the junction left unmatched. The length of the CDR3 is 14 residues. The germline CDR1 and CDR2 sequences are SNHLY and FYNNEI. Study outcomes and limitations: Blood alone, not thyroid tissue, was studied. Comparison showed that persistent patients shared more public clonotypes (about 2,600) than new patients (about 970).

This sample also belongs to another study, concerning T cells in Graves' hyperthyroidism and ophthalmopathy.

The sequence was collected from a woman aged 50 to 60 with Graves disease. This sample comprised peripheral blood mononuclear cells (PBMCs), obtained at new diagnosis, from a patient treated with antithyroid drugs. This rearrangement joins TRBV2 to TRBJ1-2; TRBD1 aligns across 11 bases. Written as DNA, the CDR3 is TGTGCCAGCTTGATGGGACAGGGGGAGTATGGCTACACCTTC. It codes for CASLMGQGEYGYTF.